This record concerns one TCR beta chain sequence. Its antigen is not known. The sample comes from a study of breast tumors, draining lymph nodes, adjacent tissues. Notes on the study in general: Luminal-like breast cancer showed significantly greater tumor-nontumor repertoire similarity than basal-like breast cancer did.

The J segment lost 8 bases and the V segment lost 5 bases, leaving 8 bases of the junction unmatched. The CDR3 sequence is 12 residues long. CDR1 SQVTM and CDR2 ANQGSEA come from the germline V gene. TCRdb reanalysed the multiplex PCR reads using MiXCR and keeps one entry per CDR3 protein. Found here are about 230,000 distinct CDR3 sequences, 32% of them singletons; the top ten hold about 1.4%. Samples came from axillary lymph nodes draining the breast cancer. The TCR comes from a female donor with breast cancer. Some clones in this sample may be carry-over from other donors' samples. Material for sequencing was axillary lymph node tissue. The chain has TRBV29-1 and TRBJ1-2; 7 positions agree with TRBD1. The CDR3 protein is CSVSTGGQGYTF. CDR3 DNA sequence: TGCAGCGTTTCCACGGGGGGACAGGGCTACACCTTC.